This is a list of T cell receptor beta chains from one sample in a study of blood T cells in healthy people across ages. Using its own MiXCR run on the 5' RACE reads, TCRdb lists one record per CDR3 protein. This table has 650,000 to 700,000 distinct CDR3 sequences, 32% appearing once. The sequenced sample was blood. The receptor source for this set is a woman older than 75 in good health. Both conserved end residues are part of each CDR3. Fields, in order: V gene, D gene, clone size, J gene, CDR3 protein, CDR3 DNA. The D gene is left open where the match is weak. Size is omitted from some rows. Given values are once, few, many or a class for expanded clones.

V: TRBV20-1
D: TRBD2
size: -
J: TRBJ2-1
CDR3: CSARTSGLDIWSYNEQFF
DNA: TGCAGTGCTAGAACTAGCGGCCTAGACATTTGGTCCTACAATGAGCAGTTCTTC

V: TRBV7-9
D: -
size: many
J: TRBJ2-7
CDR3: CASSFGGREQYF
DNA: TGTGCCAGCAGCTTTGGGGGCCGCGAGCAGTACTTC

V: TRBV14
D: -
size: many
J: TRBJ1-6
CDR3: CASSPTRRDSPLHF
DNA: TGTGCCAGCAGCCCCACCAGACGGGATTCACCCCTCCACTTT

V: TRBV18
D: -
size: many
J: TRBJ2-1
CDR3: CASSPPTLQINNEQFF
DNA: TGTGCCAGCTCACCCCCAACTCTACAAATAAACAATGAGCAGTTCTTC

V: TRBV7-9
D: TRBD2
size: -
J: TRBJ2-1
CDR3: CASCGRPDASYNEQFF
DNA: TGTGCCAGCTGCGGGAGGCCCGACGCCTCCTACAATGAGCAGTTCTTC

V: TRBV30
D: -
size: many
J: TRBJ2-5
CDR3: CAWKWGPLIETQYF
DNA: TGTGCCTGGAAGTGGGGGCCCTTAATTGAGACCCAGTACTTC

V: TRBV27
D: -
size: -
J: TRBJ1-1
CDR3: CASSSLQAGGNTEAFF
DNA: TGTGCCAGCAGTTCCCTCCAGGCTGGTGGAAACACTGAAGCTTTCTTT

V: TRBV28
D: TRBD1
size: -
J: TRBJ1-2
CDR3: CASRPSGQAGLGYTF
DNA: TGTGCCAGCCGCCCGTCGGGACAGGCAGGGCTCGGCTACACCTTC

V: TRBV7-2
D: -
size: -
J: TRBJ2-7
CDR3: CASSLAGPWSSYEQYF
DNA: TGTGCCAGCAGCTTGGCAGGACCTTGGAGCTCCTACGAGCAGTACTTC

V: TRBV6-6
D: -
size: -
J: TRBJ1-1
CDR3: CASSYQDEAFF
DNA: TGTGCCAGCAGTTATCAGGATGAGGCTTTCTTT

V: TRBV14
D: TRBD2
size: many
J: TRBJ2-1
CDR3: CASSRSGGRVSIEQFF
DNA: TGTGCCAGCAGTCGCAGCGGGGGCCGAGTGAGCATTGAGCAGTTCTTC

V: TRBV27
D: -
size: many
J: TRBJ1-6
CDR3: CASSFGGTPLHF
DNA: TGTGCCAGCAGTTTTGGGGGAACACCCCTCCACTTT

V: TRBV7-9
D: TRBD1
size: -
J: TRBJ1-1
CDR3: CASSLLMGQARKAFF
DNA: TGTGCCAGCAGCTTACTTATGGGACAGGCGAGAAAAGCTTTCTTT

V: TRBV6-1
D: -
size: -
J: TRBJ2-5
CDR3: CASRMNRDQYSGETQYF
DNA: TGTGCCAGCAGGATGAACCGGGACCAATACTCAGGGGAGACCCAGTACTTC

V: TRBV2
D: TRBD1
size: few
J: TRBJ1-1
CDR3: CASRLQGDRAEAFF
DNA: TGTGCCAGCAGGCTACAGGGGGATAGAGCTGAAGCTTTCTTT

V: TRBV6-2/TRBV6-3
D: -
size: few
J: TRBJ1-1
CDR3: CASSRSRQPGRRQRTEAFF
DNA: TGTGCCAGCAGTCGCTCCCGTCAGCCCGGGAGGCGGCAGAGAACTGAAGCTTTCTTT

V: TRBV6-5
D: TRBD1
size: few
J: TRBJ1-2
CDR3: CASTGRGINYGYTF
DNA: TGTGCCAGCACGGGCAGGGGGATCAACTATGGCTACACCTTC